This is a list of T cell receptor beta chains from one sample in a study of blood T cell repertoires in COVID-19. Some clones are missing from TCRdb's copy, which holds only in-frame ones; the method was immunoSEQ multiplex PCR. The table lists roughly 68,000 clones, roughly 91% of them singletons. Specimen: PBMCs or T cells enriched from blood (not recorded which). The receptor set was obtained from a woman between 40 and 50 years old who had recovered from COVID-19. The CDR3 runs from the conserved cysteine through the conserved F or W. The D gene is left open where the match is weak. Clone size is stated in some rows and not others, as once, few, many or a class when expanded.

D,size,J,V,CDR3,DNA
NA,NA,TRBJ2-1,TRBV9,CASSVGGRGHNEQFF,TGTGCCAGCAGCGTAGGAGGCAGGGGACACAATGAGCAGTTCTTC
TRBD1,NA,TRBJ1-5,TRBV6-5,CASQIWTGNQPQHF,TGTGCCAGCCAGATCTGGACAGGGAATCAGCCCCAGCATTTT
TRBD1,NA,TRBJ2-3,TRBV19,CASSVDRDLSTDTQYF,TGTGCCAGTAGCGTGGACAGGGACCTTAGCACAGATACGCAGTATTTT
NA,once,TRBJ2-3,TRBV3-1/TRBV3-2,CASSLTRGGRPDTQYF,TGTGCCAGCAGCCTGACTAGGGGGGGGCGGCCAGATACGCAGTATTTT
TRBD1,NA,TRBJ1-4,TRBV28,CATIGGAAAEKLFF,TGTGCGACCATAGGGGGCGCGGCTGCTGAAAAACTGTTTTTT
TRBD1,NA,TRBJ2-7,TRBV13,CASSSGQGYYEQYF,TGTGCCAGCAGCTCTGGACAGGGTTACTACGAGCAGTACTTC
NA,NA,TRBJ1-5,TRBV5-1,CASSPQTGINQPQHF,TGCGCCAGCAGCCCACAAACAGGGATAAATCAGCCCCAGCATTTT
NA,NA,TRBJ2-7,TRBV12-5,CASGLVSTYEQYF,TGTGCTAGTGGTTTAGTCAGTACCTACGAGCAGTACTTC
NA,NA,TRBJ1-5,TRBV3-1/TRBV3-2,CASSQDSNQPQHF,TGTGCCAGCAGCCAAGACAGTAATCAGCCCCAGCATTTT
NA,NA,TRBJ1-2,TRBV11-2,CASSFPLYYGYTF,TGTGCCAGCAGCTTCCCTCTGTACTATGGCTACACCTTC
NA,NA,TRBJ2-7,TRBV5-6,CASSSHRGSSYEQYF,TGTGCCAGCAGCTCCCACCGGGGGAGCTCCTACGAGCAGTACTTC
NA,NA,TRBJ2-3,TRBV11-3,CASSLVGPTDTQYF,TGTGCCAGCAGCTTAGTTGGGCCCACAGATACGCAGTATTTT
TRBD1,NA,TRBJ1-1,TRBV11-1,CASSLVPDGTGSTFF,TGTGCCAGCAGCTTAGTACCCGACGGGACAGGTTCGACTTTCTTT
TRBD2,NA,TRBJ2-2,TRBV7-9,CASSFLTSGENTGELFF,TGTGCCAGCAGCTTCCTGACTAGCGGGGAAAACACCGGGGAGCTGTTTTTT
TRBD1,NA,TRBJ1-1,TRBV10-2,CASRLQGAGTEAFF,TGCGCCAGCAGGTTACAGGGGGCGGGGACTGAAGCTTTCTTT
NA,NA,TRBJ2-7,TRBV19,CASSIEGVHEQYF,TGTGCCAGTAGTATCGAGGGGGTCCACGAGCAGTACTTC
NA,NA,TRBJ1-5,TRBV19,CASSNTGTNNQPQHF,TGTGCCAGTAGTAACACCGGGACAAACAATCAGCCCCAGCATTTT
NA,NA,TRBJ1-1,TRBV7-9,CASSSGQHTEAFF,TGTGCCAGCAGCTCTGGACAGCACACTGAAGCTTTCTTT
TRBD2,NA,TRBJ2-7,TRBV2,CASSSSGTRPLEQYF,TGTGCCAGCAGTTCTTCCGGGACTAGACCGTTGGAGCAGTACTTC
NA,NA,TRBJ1-5,TRBV11-3,CASSLTEGPQHF,TGTGCCAGCAGCTTGACGGAGGGACCCCAGCATTTT
TRBD2,NA,TRBJ2-7,TRBV20-1,CSAGGFEQYF,TGCAGTGCGGGGGGGTTCGAGCAGTACTTC
NA,NA,TRBJ1-5,TRBV14,CASSLQASNQPQHF,TGTGCCAGCAGCCTCCAGGCTTCGAATCAGCCCCAGCATTTT
NA,NA,TRBJ1-1,TRBV11-2,CASSLVGTTTEAFF,TGTGCCAGCAGCTTAGTCGGGACAACCACTGAAGCTTTCTTT
TRBD1,NA,TRBJ2-5,TRBV5-8,CASSKGTGRAETQYF,TGTGCCAGCAGCAAGGGGACAGGGCGGGCAGAGACCCAGTACTTC
TRBD1,few,TRBJ2-2,TRBV14,CASSQVQGADTGELFF,TGTGCCAGCAGCCAAGTGCAGGGGGCCGACACCGGGGAGCTGTTTTTT
NA,NA,TRBJ1-3,TRBV11-3,CASSLEKRGFSGNTIYF,TGTGCCAGCAGCTTAGAGAAAAGGGGATTCTCTGGAAACACCATATATTTT
NA,NA,TRBJ1-2,TRBV7-8,CASSRWQGRKYTF,TGTGCCAGCAGCCGTTGGCAGGGGCGGAAGTACACCTTC
TRBD1,NA,TRBJ2-3,TRBV6-5,CASLEGATDTQYF,TGTGCCAGCCTCGAGGGGGCCACAGATACGCAGTATTTT
NA,NA,TRBJ2-3,TRBV25-1,CASTPGDTQYF,TGTGCCAGCACCCCCGGGGATACGCAGTATTTT
NA,NA,TRBJ2-7,TRBV19,CASSLSGVRNEQYF,TGTGCCAGTAGCCTCTCCGGGGTTCGTAACGAGCAGTACTTC
TRBD1,NA,TRBJ1-2,TRBV5-1,CASSLEGGSYYGYTF,TGCGCCAGCAGCTTGGAAGGGGGCAGTTATTATGGCTACACCTTC
NA,NA,TRBJ1-2,TRBV5-6,CASSLLLRNLPNYGYTF,TGTGCCAGCAGCTTGCTACTACGTAACCTACCTAACTATGGCTACACCTTC
NA,NA,TRBJ2-7,TRBV3-1/TRBV3-2,CASSQLRGPYYEQYF,TGTGCCAGCAGCCAACTCAGGGGCCCTTACTACGAGCAGTACTTC
TRBD2,NA,TRBJ2-1,TRBV18,CASSPPSGGAQEQFF,TGTGCCAGCTCACCGCCTAGCGGGGGGGCCCAAGAGCAGTTCTTC
NA,NA,TRBJ1-6,TRBV5-6,CASSSTLDSPLHF,TGTGCCAGCAGCTCCACGCTAGATTCACCCCTCCACTTT
TRBD1,NA,TRBJ2-7,TRBV7-2,CASRYRGQGTYEQYF,TGTGCCAGCAGATATAGGGGACAGGGGACCTACGAGCAGTACTTC
NA,NA,TRBJ2-6,TRBV18,CASSPEQGRSGANVLTF,TGTGCCAGCTCACCAGAACAGGGCCGATCTGGGGCCAACGTCCTGACTTTC
NA,NA,TRBJ2-2,TRBV10-1,CASSESRLVNTGELFF,TGCGCCAGCAGTGAGTCAAGACTGGTGAACACCGGGGAGCTGTTTTTT
TRBD1,few,TRBJ1-1,TRBV5-4,CASSLDRGTEAFF,TGTGCCAGCAGCCTGGACAGGGGAACTGAAGCTTTCTTT
NA,NA,TRBJ2-7,TRBV24-1,CATSEGGVSYEQYF,TGTGCCACCAGTGAAGGCGGGGTCTCCTACGAGCAGTACTTC
TRBD1,NA,TRBJ2-3,TRBV5-1,CASSSDRDADTQYF,TGCGCCAGCAGCTCGGACAGGGACGCAGATACGCAGTATTTT
TRBD2,NA,TRBJ2-1,TRBV19,CASRPTGLAGTHRGQFF,TGTGCCAGTAGGCCGACCGGACTAGCGGGGACTCACAGGGGGCAGTTCTTC
TRBD1,NA,TRBJ1-5,TRBV3-1/TRBV3-2,CASSQRGLSNQPQHF,TGTGCCAGCAGCCAAAGGGGGCTTAGCAATCAGCCCCAGCATTTT
NA,NA,TRBJ2-7,TRBV10-3,CAISVIENYEQYF,TGTGCCATCAGTGTAATAGAAAACTACGAGCAGTACTTC
TRBD1,once,TRBJ1-3,TRBV11-2,CASTLGVGQGSGNTIYF,TGTGCCAGCACTTTGGGGGTCGGACAGGGCTCTGGAAACACCATATATTTT
NA,NA,TRBJ1-1,TRBV5-6,CASSPVAGNTEAFF,TGTGCCAGCAGCCCCGTCGCGGGGAACACTGAAGCTTTCTTT
TRBD2,NA,TRBJ2-1,TRBV5-1,CASSLAASGVRNEQFF,TGCGCCAGCAGCTTGGCGGCTAGCGGGGTGAGAAATGAGCAGTTCTTC
NA,NA,TRBJ1-1,TRBV7-9,CASSLDLGQGTTEAFF,TGTGCCAGCAGCTTAGACTTAGGGCAGGGCACCACTGAAGCTTTCTTT
TRBD1,NA,TRBJ1-2,TRBV11-2,CASSSQGVRYGYTF,TGTGCCAGCAGCTCCCAGGGGGTACGTTATGGCTACACCTTC
TRBD1,NA,TRBJ1-4,TRBV2,CALGTWEQGNEKLFF,TGTGCCTTAGGTACCTGGGAACAGGGGAATGAAAAACTGTTTTTT
TRBD1,once,TRBJ2-6,TRBV9,CASSGHRGRRSGANVLTF,TGTGCCAGCAGCGGCCATAGGGGGCGCCGGTCTGGGGCCAACGTCCTGACTTTC
NA,once,TRBJ1-1,TRBV4-1,CASSQDRNTEAFF,TGCGCCAGCAGCCAAGACAGGAACACTGAAGCTTTCTTT
NA,NA,TRBJ2-7,TRBV4-1,CASSQGVNPYYEQYF,TGCGCCAGCAGCCAAGGAGTAAACCCATACTACGAGCAGTACTTC
TRBD1,NA,TRBJ1-2,TRBV5-4,CASSWDRGRLDYGYTF,TGTGCCAGCAGCTGGGACAGGGGGCGTCTGGACTATGGCTACACCTTC
NA,NA,TRBJ2-7,TRBV27,CASSFRSTGISYEQYF,TGTGCCAGCAGCTTCCGAAGCACAGGGATCTCCTACGAGCAGTACTTC
TRBD2,NA,TRBJ2-6,TRBV5-4,CASLRLAGGKGGASVLTF,TGTGCCAGCTTAAGACTAGCGGGGGGTAAGGGTGGGGCCAGCGTCCTGACTTTC